The 5 T cell receptor beta chains presented below share a single source sample, sequenced in a study of early T cells in non-severe SARS-CoV-2 infection. TCRdb reprocessed the 5' RACE reads via MiXCR and lists one record per CDR3 protein. The sample holds more than 85,000 distinct CDR3 sequences; roughly 15% are singletons and the top ten take over 1%. The sequencing sample was made of whole blood. These receptors originate from an adult who was a healthcare worker with PCR-confirmed SARS-CoV-2 infection or an uninfected control (not recorded which).

This clonotype came up a few times. The chain carries TRBV10-1 and TRBJ2-1, with 7 bases identical to TRBD1. Germline trimming cut 6 bases from V and 4 bases from J; bases unmatched to any gene: 6. The CDR3 has 14 residues. CDR1 is WNHNN and CDR2 is SYGVQD in the germline V gene (reference sequence). The CDR3 region is CASSDRVRYNEQFF. CDR3 nucleotide sequence: TGCGCCAGCAGCGACAGGGTTCGATACAATGAGCAGTTCTTC.

This rearrangement joins TRBV10-3 to TRBJ2-7; D gene uncertain. The CDR3 extends over 12 amino acids. Germline V gene sequence: CDR1 ENHRY, CDR2 SYGVKD. Trimming took off 2 bases at V and 6 bases at J, with 8 bases between the two ends. Here the CDR3 reads CAISERVPEQYF. The CDR3 DNA is TGTGCCATCAGTGAGAGGGTTCCCGAGCAGTACTTC.

The chain carries TRBV9 and TRBJ2-3, with D uncertain. The CDR3 consists of 15 residues. Trimming pared 3 bases from V and 1 base from J, leaving 12 bases between. Germline CDR1 and CDR2: SGDLS and YYNGEE. CDR3 in amino acids: CASSGNPGGTDTQYF. CDR3 nucleotides: TGTGCCAGCAGCGGAAACCCCGGAGGCACAGATACGCAGTATTTT.

This clonotype occurred a few times. This chain connects TRBV19 to TRBJ2-1; D unresolved. V gave up 5 bases and J gave up 3 bases, with 11 bases separating them. This CDR3 region has 14 residues. Germline V gives CDR1 LNHDA, CDR2 SQIVND (reference sequence). The CDR3 bases are TGTGCCAGTAGTCCCTGGGCTGACTACAATGAGCAGTTCTTC. It codes for CASSPWADYNEQFF.

This clonotype was counted only a few times. For the CDR3, the DNA is TGTGCCAGCAGACGGGACAGCGGCGGCAATCAGCCCCAGCATTTT. Translated: CASRRDSGGNQPQHF. The chain joins TRBV12-3 or TRBV12-4 to TRBJ1-5; TRBD1 agrees at 7 bases. The CDR3 totals 15 residues. V lost 6 bases and J lost 2; bases outside the gene matches: 7.